This is a list of T cell receptor beta chains from one sample in a study of T-cell memory formation after mild COVID-19. One entry per CDR3 protein, called by TCRdb with MiXCR from the 5' RACE reads. This table has 190,000 or so distinct CDR3 sequences, 20% to 25% appearing once. The sequencing input was PBMCs or a T cell subset sorted from them (not recorded which). These receptors were obtained from an adult woman who had mild COVID-19 (a few samples of this study predate the infection). Cell type and time point are not known. CDR3s include the opening cysteine and the closing phenylalanine or tryptophan. The D gene is left open where the match is weak. Clone size, where shown, is once, few, many, or a class for clones that have expanded.

TRBV4-1	NA	TRBJ1-2	NA	CASSQEARENYGYTF	TGCGCCAGCAGCCAAGAAGCCAGAGAGAACTATGGCTACACCTTC
TRBV7-2	TRBD2	TRBJ2-5	few	CAIPRTSGGEVETQYF	TGTGCCATACCCCGGACTAGCGGGGGAGAGGTAGAGACCCAGTACTTC
TRBV19	NA	TRBJ2-5	few	CASKAPGQETQYF	TGTGCCAGTAAGGCCCCGGGCCAAGAGACCCAGTACTTC
TRBV7-9	NA	TRBJ2-7	many	CASSFSSYEQYF	TGTGCCAGCAGTTTCAGCTCCTACGAGCAGTACTTC
TRBV7-9	TRBD1	TRBJ2-1	NA	CASSLARGLYNEQFF	TGTGCCAGCAGCTTAGCCAGGGGGCTCTACAATGAGCAGTTCTTC
TRBV7-9	NA	TRBJ1-3	NA	CASSSGAGNTIYF	TGTGCCAGCAGCTCAGGGGCGGGAAACACCATATATTTT
TRBV4-2	TRBD1	TRBJ2-7	NA	CASSQDLYGTGMRYEQYF	TGTGCCAGCAGCCAAGATCTTTACGGGACAGGGATGAGATACGAGCAGTACTTC
TRBV7-8	NA	TRBJ2-3	few	CASSLGGLSTQYF	TGTGCCAGCAGCTTAGGGGGGCTCTCCACGCAGTATTTT
TRBV24-1	TRBD1	TRBJ2-1	NA	CATSDYRGNSYNEQFF	TGTGCCACCAGTGACTACAGGGGTAACTCCTACAATGAGCAGTTCTTC
TRBV4-1	NA	TRBJ1-1	few	CASSQPSWNTEAFF	TGCGCCAGCAGCCAACCTAGCTGGAACACTGAAGCTTTCTTT
TRBV12-3/TRBV12-4	NA	TRBJ2-7	few	CASSSGHTYEQYF	TGTGCCAGCAGTTCGGGACACACCTACGAGCAGTACTTC
TRBV12-3/TRBV12-4	TRBD1	TRBJ2-3	NA	CASTPFGTGVADTQYF	TGTGCCAGCACACCCTTCGGGACAGGGGTAGCAGATACGCAGTATTTT
TRBV6-2/TRBV6-3	NA	TRBJ2-2	few	CASSYRVGIENTGELFF	TGTGCCAGCAGTTATCGTGTGGGGATAGAGAACACCGGGGAGCTGTTTTTT
TRBV6-5	NA	TRBJ1-1	NA	CASSSLSFSSLNTEAFF	TGTGCCAGCAGTTCCCTTTCGTTCTCCTCGCTGAACACTGAAGCTTTCTTT
TRBV7-2	NA	TRBJ1-4	NA	CASSPYQGNEKLFF	TGTGCCAGCAGCCCGTATCAGGGGAATGAAAAACTGTTTTTT
TRBV9	NA	TRBJ1-3	NA	CASSGSRAENTIYF	TGTGCCAGCAGCGGATCCCGGGCCGAAAACACCATATATTTT
TRBV27	TRBD1	TRBJ2-1	NA	CASSLTGFGTGVNNEQFF	TGTGCCAGCAGTTTAACGGGGTTCGGGACAGGGGTCAACAATGAGCAGTTCTTC
TRBV4-2	TRBD2	TRBJ2-7	NA	CASSPGLAGFEQYF	TGTGCCAGCAGCCCGGGACTAGCGGGCTTTGAGCAGTACTTC
TRBV9	NA	TRBJ1-1	NA	CASNRGDTEAFF	TGTGCCAGCAACCGAGGGGACACTGAAGCTTTCTTT
TRBV25-1	TRBD2	TRBJ2-7	NA	CASSIQWRGGDEQYF	TGTGCCAGCAGTATCCAGTGGCGGGGGGGGGACGAGCAGTACTTC
TRBV7-2	NA	TRBJ2-3	NA	CASSLGVTSTDTQYF	TGTGCCAGCAGCTTAGGAGTCACTAGCACAGATACGCAGTATTTT
TRBV7-8	TRBD2	TRBJ2-1	NA	CASSTLAGEYNEQFF	TGTGCCAGCAGCACGCTAGCGGGGGAGTACAATGAGCAGTTCTTC
TRBV29-1	NA	TRBJ1-6	NA	CSACDGQYSPLHF	TGCAGCGCCTGTGACGGGCAGTATTCACCCCTCCACTTT
TRBV10-1	TRBD1	TRBJ2-7	many	CASSEPGQGEGTYEQYF	TGCGCCAGCAGTGAACCAGGACAGGGCGAGGGGACCTACGAGCAGTACTTC
TRBV9	NA	TRBJ1-2	once	CASSDGRTPYGYTF	TGTGCCAGCAGCGACGGGAGGACACCGTATGGCTACACCTTC
TRBV5-1	TRBD2	TRBJ2-3	many	CASSWESTSGRGHTQYF	TGCGCCAGCAGCTGGGAATCGACTAGCGGGAGAGGCCATACGCAGTATTTT
TRBV27	NA	TRBJ2-7	few	CASSFSRPWEQYF	TGTGCCAGCAGTTTTAGTCGGCCCTGGGAGCAGTACTTC
TRBV7-9	NA	TRBJ1-1	NA	CASSLVLTLNTEAFF	TGTGCCAGCAGCTTAGTTCTGACCTTGAACACTGAAGCTTTCTTT
TRBV6-5	NA	TRBJ2-2	NA	CASSYSSLAQAYFTGELFF	TGTGCCAGCAGTTACTCGAGTTTAGCTCAAGCGTATTTCACCGGGGAGCTGTTTTTT
TRBV5-1	TRBD1	TRBJ1-5	NA	CASSTRDRCRYTYSNQPQHF	TGCGCCAGCAGCACCCGGGACAGGTGTAGGTATACCTATAGCAATCAGCCCCAGCATTTT
TRBV20-1	TRBD1	TRBJ1-2	NA	CSARDPGGGYGYTF	TGCAGTGCTAGAGACCCAGGGGGCGGCTATGGCTACACCTTC
TRBV24-1	TRBD1	TRBJ2-1	NA	CATSDLRDRYNEQFF	TGTGCCACCAGTGATTTGCGGGACAGATACAATGAGCAGTTCTTC
TRBV4-1	NA	TRBJ1-4	NA	CASSHLTSRINEKLFF	TGCGCCAGCAGCCATCTCACCTCTAGGATAAATGAAAAACTGTTTTTT
TRBV27	TRBD1	TRBJ2-7	few	CASRTGISYEQYF	TGTGCCAGCAGGACAGGGATAAGTTACGAGCAGTACTTC
TRBV13	TRBD1	TRBJ2-7	NA	CASSLGRGTGPYEQYF	TGTGCCAGCAGCTTAGGCCGGGGGACAGGACCCTACGAGCAGTACTTC
TRBV9	NA	TRBJ2-7	few	CASSGPGHPYEQYF	TGTGCCAGCAGCGGGCCGGGACACCCCTACGAGCAGTACTTC
TRBV7-6	NA	TRBJ2-2	few	CASSLEGQTPVTGELFF	TGTGCCAGCAGCTTGGAGGGACAGACCCCCGTTACCGGGGAGCTGTTTTTT
TRBV6-4	TRBD2	TRBJ2-1	NA	CASATSENNEQFF	TGTGCCAGCGCGACTAGCGAGAACAATGAGCAGTTCTTC
TRBV19	NA	TRBJ2-1	NA	CASSIPVGDEQFF	TGTGCCAGTAGTATCCCGGTGGGCGATGAGCAGTTCTTC
TRBV11-2	NA	TRBJ2-7	NA	CASSTTGLYYEQYF	TGTGCCAGCAGCACAACGGGACTCTACTACGAGCAGTACTTC
TRBV12-3/TRBV12-4	TRBD1	TRBJ1-1	few	CASSFSQGGNTEAFF	TGTGCCAGCAGTTTTAGCCAGGGGGGCAACACTGAAGCTTTCTTT